These 25 T cell receptor beta chains came from one sample sequenced in a study of cytomegalovirus exposure and HLA in healthy donors. The PCR contained 60 Vbeta and 13 Jbeta primers. Clones were read by immunoSEQ multiplex PCR, and TCRdb kept only the in-frame ones, dropping some. Among around 100,000 clones listed, around three quarters were seen once. The sequencing input was PBMCs. All receptors come from a woman between 35 and 50 years old in good health and CMV-seronegative.

V usage is TRBV5-4 and J usage is TRBJ1-2; D is perhaps TRBD1 (5 bases). V was cut by 0 bases and J by 0 bases, with 9 bases left in between. Germline CDR1 SGHNT, CDR2 YYREEE (reference sequence). The length of the CDR3 is 15 residues. The CDR3 DNA reads as TGTGCCAGCAGCTTGGAGGGGTTGACTAACTATGGCTACACCTTC. Protein: CASSLEGLTNYGYTF.

The V gene is TRBV7-9, the J gene TRBJ2-7; a weak D match, TRBD2 (5 bases). CDR3 length: 14 residues. Trimming stripped 2 bases from V and 1 base from J, with 9 bases between. Germline loops: CDR1 SEHNR, CDR2 FQNEAQ (reference sequence). The CDR3: CASSLPEGSYEQYF. The CDR3 bases are TGTGCCAGCAGCTTACCAGAGGGTTCCTACGAGCAGTACTTC.

This clone occurred a few times. The chain links TRBV27 to TRBJ2-1, with D possibly matching TRBD2 (5 bases). Germline V gene lookup returns CDR1 MNHEY and CDR2 SMNVEV (reference sequence). V was pared by 5 bases and J by 9 bases, with 11 bases between. The CDR3 loop spans 12 amino acids. CDR3 nucleotides: TGTGCCAGCAGTCCCTTAGAGGGTGAGCAGTTCTTC. It translates to CASSPLEGEQFF.

The rearrangement links TRBV19 to TRBJ2-5, with 15 bases that match TRBD2. The CDR3 has 16 amino acids. The ends lost 3 bases at V and 5 bases at J; junction bases unmatched: 4. The germline V gene has CDR1 LNHDA and CDR2 SQIVND (reference sequence). DNA for the CDR3: TGTGCCAGTAGTATCGGACTAGCGGGGGGGCTTGAGACCCAGTACTTC. This translates into CASSIGLAGGLETQYF.

The V and J genes are TRBV9 and TRBJ2-2, with TRBD2 identical over 8 bases. Trimming removed 3 bases from V and 6 bases from J; junction bases left unmatched: 4. The germline V gene encodes CDR1 SGDLS and CDR2 YYNGEE. There are 14 residues in the CDR3. Here the CDR3 DNA reads TGTGCCAGCAGCGGAGCGGGGGCGGCCGGGGAGCTGTTTTTT. Translation: CASSGAGAAGELFF.

The CDR3 is CASSLGAGQQETQYF. The DNA for the CDR3 is TGTGCCAGCAGCTTAGGGGCAGGGCAGCAAGAGACCCAGTACTTC. The V gene is TRBV7-2, the J gene TRBJ2-5; D is possibly TRBD1 (5 bases). Germline V gene data show CDR1 as SGHTA and CDR2 as FQGNSA. Deletions cut 1 base from V and 2 bases from J, with 11 bases between. This CDR3 is 15 amino acids long.

This clone was seen only once. The J gene is TRBJ1-4, the V gene TRBV19; unclear D gene. The CDR3 length is 15 residues. The V gene's germline CDR1 is LNHDA and CDR2 SQIVND (reference sequence). Between the trimmed V and J ends, which lost 4 bases and 0 bases, there was a span of 9 bases. Here the CDR3 reads CASSRTAATNEKLFF. CDR3 bases: TGTGCCAGTAGTAGAACAGCTGCAACTAATGAAAAACTGTTTTTT.

The V and J genes are TRBV29-1 and TRBJ2-1; D ambiguous. V dropped 4 bases and J dropped 5 bases, with 3 bases sitting between them. Germline CDR1 is SQVTM and CDR2 is ANQGSEA. The CDR3 sequence is 10 residues long. The CDR3 is CSVADNEQFF. As DNA, the CDR3 is TGCAGCGTTGCCGACAATGAGCAGTTCTTC.

V usage is TRBV19 and J usage is TRBJ1-5; a weak D match, TRBD1 (6 bases). With 10 bases removed from V and 2 bases from J, the gap between germline ends came to 15 bases. This CDR3 has 14 amino acids. Germline V lookup: CDR1 LNHDA, CDR2 SQIVND (reference sequence). In DNA form, the CDR3 reads TGTGCCAAACCCGGCGGGGGGCGCAATCAGCCCCAGCATTTT. This gives the protein CAKPGGGRNQPQHF. Full variable domain (outside the CDR3, taken from reference TRBV19 and TRBJ1-5): DGGITQSPKYLFRKEGQNVTLSCEQNLNHDAMYWYRQDPGQGLRLIYYSQIVNDFQKGDIAEGYSVSREKKESFPLTVTSAQKNPTAFYLCAKPGGGRNQPQHFGDGTRLSIL.

This sequence joins TRBV5-1 and TRBJ2-3, with D possibly matching TRBD2 (6 bases). The CDR3 sequence is 15 residues long. In germline, CDR1 is SGHRS, CDR2 YFSETQ. V was trimmed by 1 base and J by 0 bases, leaving 9 bases between them. DNA for the CDR3: TGCGCCAGCAGCTTGCCAGCGGGCAGCACAGATACGCAGTATTTT. Protein product: CASSLPAGSTDTQYF.

The gene calls are TRBV10-3 and TRBJ2-1; 13 bases are shared with TRBD2. The CDR3 extends over 19 amino acids. Germline V CDR1 and CDR2: ENHRY, SYGVKD. V lost 6 bases to trimming and J lost 4 bases; unmatched junction nucleotides: 15. The CDR3 nucleotides read TGTGCCATCAGGGCGGGACTAGCGGGGTCCTTACGGGGGTACAATGAGCAGTTCTTC. It specifies CAIRAGLAGSLRGYNEQFF.

This rearrangement joins TRBV7-8 to TRBJ2-1, with a tentative D call TRBD2 (6 bases). There are 14 residues in the CDR3. The ends were cut back, 5 bases at V and 7 bases at J, with 15 bases in the middle. In germline, CDR1 is SGHVS, CDR2 FQNEAQ. The CDR3 DNA sequence: TGTGCCAGCAGCCACCCCGGGACTCGAAATGAGCAGTTCTTC. Amino acid sequence: CASSHPGTRNEQFF.

This clone was counted only a few times. The V gene is TRBV19, the J gene TRBJ2-1; D perhaps matches TRBD1 (6 bases). Germline V gene sequence: CDR1 LNHDA, CDR2 SQIVND (reference sequence). CDR3 size: 14 residues. V lost 6 bases to trimming and J lost 4 bases, with 13 bases between them. CDR3 residues: CASRDGQPYNEQFF. The CDR3 DNA is TGTGCCAGTAGGGATGGACAGCCTTACAATGAGCAGTTCTTC.

The CDR3, as DNA: TGTGCCAGCAGGCCAACTGCAACTAATGAAAAACTGTTTTTT. This codes for CASRPTATNEKLFF. The chain employs TRBV2 and TRBJ1-4; D not resolved. The length of the CDR3 is 14 residues. V lost 6 bases to trimming and J lost 0 bases, with 8 bases between them. The germline CDR1 and CDR2 sequences are SNHLY and FYNNEI. The variable domain in full, completed from reference TRBV2 and TRBJ1-4, reads EPEVTQTPSHQVTQMGQEVILRCVPISNHLYFYWYRQILGQKVEFLVSFYNNEISEKSEIFDDQFSVERPDGSNFTLKIRSTKLEDSAMYFCASRPTATNEKLFFGSGTQLSVL.

The V call is TRBV27, the J call TRBJ1-1; TRBD1 aligns across 7 bases. CDR1 and CDR2 from the germline V gene are MNHEY and SMNVEV (reference sequence). The junction had 3 bases not matched to a gene; V was cut back by 5 bases and J by 0 bases. This CDR3 is built from 14 residues. The CDR3 DNA sequence: TGTGCCAGCAGTAGGGGACAGTTGAACACTGAAGCTTTCTTT. Protein sequence: CASSRGQLNTEAFF.

J is TRBJ2-1 and V is TRBV4-3; D ambiguous. Germline V gene sequence: CDR1 LGHNA, CDR2 YSLEER. Deletions cut 2 bases from V and 8 bases from J, with 13 bases between. This CDR3 comprises 14 residues. The DNA of the CDR3 is TGCGCCAGCAGCCAATTTCTCTCGCCGGATGAGCAGTTCTTC. Translation: CASSQFLSPDEQFF.

The chain employs TRBV30 and TRBJ2-7; TRBD2 is a possible D gene (6 bases). With 0 bases removed from V and 4 bases from J, the gap between germline ends came to 19 bases. Germline V lookup: CDR1 GTSNPN, CDR2 SVGIG (reference sequence). This CDR3 is built from 16 residues. DNA for the CDR3: TGTGCCTGGAGTGTATACCGGGACTTGCCATTTTACGAGCAGTACTTC. Translating it yields CAWSVYRDLPFYEQYF.

Comments on this clone: Germline and junction disagree at one end, which may indicate a read error. The chain carries TRBV6-1 and TRBJ2-2; 7 nucleotides match TRBD1. This CDR3 is built from 14 residues. Germline V lookup: CDR1 MNHNS, CDR2 SASEGT. CDR3 amino acids: CASREGGFTGELFF. The DNA for the CDR3 is TGTGCCAGCAGGGAAGGGGGCTTCACCGGGGAGCTGTTTTTT.

This chain links TRBV9 with TRBJ2-7; maybe TRBD2 (7 bases). The CDR3 extends over 15 amino acids. V was pared by 3 bases and J by 6 bases, with 19 bases between. Germline V gene data show CDR1 as SGDLS and CDR2 as YYNGEE. The CDR3 region is CASSGVGGPGSEQYF. The CDR3 DNA reads TGTGCCAGCAGCGGAGTGGGGGGGCCGGGGAGCGAGCAGTACTTC.

Comment on this clone: One end of the junction fails to match germline, which may point to a read error. The gene calls are TRBV7-9 and TRBJ1-2, with D uncertain. Germline CDR1 and CDR2: SEHNR and FQNEAQ (reference sequence). The CDR3 consists of 14 residues. In nucleotides, the CDR3 is TGTACCAGCAGCTTAGTGGAGGGAGTCTATGGCTACACCTTC. It translates to CTSSLVEGVYGYTF.

The J gene is TRBJ2-7, the V gene TRBV20-1; possible D gene TRBD1, 6 bases. The V gene's germline CDR1 is DFQATT and CDR2 SNEGSKA (reference sequence). CDR3 size: 10 residues. Trimming pared 6 bases from V and 5 bases from J, leaving 8 bases between. CDR3 coding DNA: TGCAGTGCGTCAGGGGACGAGCAGTACTTC. This gives the protein CSASGDEQYF.

The chain uses TRBV19 and TRBJ2-7; tentatively, D is TRBD2 (5 bases). This CDR3 spans 11 amino acids. Germline V gives CDR1 LNHDA, CDR2 SQIVND (reference sequence). V lost 11 bases, J lost 3 bases, and 11 bases lay in between. In nucleotides, the CDR3 is TGTGCCTCCAAAGAGGGCTACGAGCAGTACTTC. Protein: CASKEGYEQYF. The full variable domain, its missing parts supplied by reference TRBV19 and TRBJ2-7, is DGGITQSPKYLFRKEGQNVTLSCEQNLNHDAMYWYRQDPGQGLRLIYYSQIVNDFQKGDIAEGYSVSREKKESFPLTVTSAQKNPTAFYLCASKEGYEQYFGPGTRLTVT.

The genes are TRBV6-5 and TRBJ2-7; a possible D gene is TRBD2 (5 bases). This CDR3 is built from 14 residues. The germline gives CDR1 MNHEY, CDR2 SVGAGI. V was shortened by 2 bases and J by 1 base, with 9 bases between the two germline ends. The CDR3 nucleotides are TGTGCCAGCAGTTACGGTTCGGGATCCTACGAGCAGTACTTC. It yields the protein CASSYGSGSYEQYF.

The chain has TRBV6-1 and TRBJ1-1; D ambiguous. Trimming stripped 1 base from V and 5 bases from J, with 11 bases between. The CDR3 covers 14 residues. From germline, CDR1 is MNHNS and CDR2 SASEGT. CDR3 amino acids: CASSEGGAGTEAFF. The CDR3 DNA sequence: TGTGCCAGCAGTGAAGGCGGCGCCGGGACTGAAGCTTTCTTT.

V gene TRBV4-2 combines with J gene TRBJ2-7; TRBD2 aligns across 7 bases. Germline CDR1 LGHNA, CDR2 YNFKEQ. CDR3 size: 15 residues. The V gene end was trimmed by 0 bases and the J gene end by 7 bases; junction bases not matched to a gene: 9. The CDR3 sequence is CASSQEGGDYGEQYF. The CDR3 nucleotides read TGTGCCAGCAGCCAAGAGGGAGGGGACTATGGGGAGCAGTACTTC.